A single sample is the source of the 3 T cell receptor beta chains below, sequenced in a study of memory CD4+ T cells and cytomegalovirus serostatus. The sort gate was single viable CD3+CD4+CD8-CD45RO+ cells for memory CD4+ T cells. Clones were sequenced by immunoSEQ multiplex PCR, and TCRdb holds only the in-frame ones, with some missing. The sample holds roughly 45,000 clones, more than 70% seen once. Material for sequencing was memory CD4+ T cells from blood. The receptors here all came from an adult in good health and CMV-seronegative.

The genes are TRBV7-6 and TRBJ2-2; a weak D match, TRBD1 (5 bases). V lost 6 bases and J lost 2, with 16 bases in between. CDR1 and CDR2 from the germline V gene are SGHVS and FNYEAQ. The CDR3 is 16 amino acids. CDR3 DNA: TGTGCCAGCAGTCCAGGGCTCAGACTCAACACCGGGGAGCTGTTTTTT. It specifies CASSPGLRLNTGELFF.

This sequence joins TRBV5-1 and TRBJ1-1; possibly TRBD1 for D (6 bases). The CDR3 runs 13 residues. From germline, CDR1 is SGHRS and CDR2 YFSETQ. The V end was cut by 3 bases, the J end by 6 bases, with 12 bases between. The CDR3, as DNA: TGCGCCAGCAGCTCGTCTGACAGGTCTGAAGCTTTCTTT. The encoded protein is CASSSSDRSEAFF.

In this sample, this clone turned up once. The chain couples TRBV6-6 to TRBJ2-5, with 9 bases fitting TRBD2. Germline CDR1 reads MNHNY; CDR2 reads SVGAGI (reference sequence). Trimming removed 6 bases from V and 2 bases from J; junction bases left unmatched: 4. The CDR3 is made up of 14 amino acids. For the CDR3, the DNA is TGTGCCAGCAGATTGGCGGGGGGGCAAGAGACCCAGTACTTC. Encoded protein: CASRLAGGQETQYF.